These 13 T cell receptor beta chains were all obtained from the same sample, sequenced in a study of T cells expressing NK-cell markers. From the 5' RACE reads, TCRdb lists one entry per CDR3 protein and no DNA. This sample lists about 460,000 distinct CDR3 sequences; its ten largest clones have over 1.1%. The source material was blood T cells: a sorted CD56 or NKG2C T cell subset, CD4+ or CD8+ T cells, or bulk PBMC T cells (not recorded which). The source is a woman aged 50 to 60 in good health.

CDR3 region: CSVVGMGNTEAFF. The V call is TRBV29-1, the J call TRBJ1-1. CDR3 size: 13 residues. Looked up from germline, CDR1 is SQVTM and CDR2 is ANQGSEA.

The rearrangement uses TRBV6-5 and TRBJ2-5; with no DNA, the TCRdb D assignment of TRBD1 cannot be verified. Germline V gene sequence: CDR1 MNHEY, CDR2 SVGAGI. This CDR3 is 17 amino acids long. CDR3 in amino acids: CASSYLRTVVQEKTQYF.

This chain links TRBV20-1 with TRBJ1-6; TCRdb's D call of TRBD1 is untestable without DNA. This CDR3 is built from 11 residues. Germline V gives CDR1 DFQATT, CDR2 SNEGSKA (reference sequence). The CDR3 loop is CSAGGVSPLHF.

The chain recombines TRBV12-3 or TRBV12-4 with TRBJ1-2. This CDR3 spans 13 amino acids. This CDR3 is CASRSGGRYGYTF.

The rearrangement joins TRBV12-3 or TRBV12-4 to TRBJ1-5; TCRdb names TRBD1, which stays unverified in the absence of DNA. The CDR3 extends over 15 amino acids. This CDR3 reads CASSLADRPYQPQHF.

The chain couples TRBV29-1 to TRBJ2-6; lacking DNA, the TRBD1 call made by TCRdb goes unchecked. The CDR3 sequence is 15 residues long. Germline CDR1 is SQVTM and CDR2 is ANQGSEA. Here the CDR3 reads CSVAGPGSGANVLTF.

The chain has TRBV4-2 and TRBJ2-7; absent DNA, TCRdb's TRBD2 call cannot be checked. There are 16 residues in the CDR3. Germline V gene lookup returns CDR1 LGHNA and CDR2 YNFKEQ. CDR3 sequence: CASSQRSGTSSYEQYF.

The V and J genes are TRBV7-9 and TRBJ2-3. The CDR3 consists of 11 residues. Germline loops: CDR1 SEHNR, CDR2 FQNEAQ (reference sequence). This CDR3 reads CASASADTQYF.

The J gene is TRBJ2-3, the V gene TRBV28; the D call of TRBD2 rests on TCRdb alone, since no DNA is present to check it. The CDR3 runs 13 residues. Germline V gene lookup returns CDR1 MDHEN and CDR2 SYDVKM. Here the CDR3 reads CASSKRGTDTQYF.

This chain connects TRBV29-1 to TRBJ2-3. This CDR3 spans 16 amino acids. Germline V gene lookup returns CDR1 SQVTM and CDR2 ANQGSEA. The CDR3 sequence: CSVRGFTTQSTDTQYF.

The rearrangement links TRBV5-1 to TRBJ1-2; TCRdb's assignment of TRBD1 cannot be checked, as there is no DNA. Per germline, CDR1 SGHRS and CDR2 YFSETQ. There are 14 residues in the CDR3. The CDR3 protein is CASSAQGDLAGYTF.

The rearrangement joins TRBV15 to TRBJ1-2; TCRdb calls TRBD1, which cannot be checked without DNA. CDR1 is LNHNV and CDR2 is YYDKDF in the germline V gene (reference sequence). The CDR3 is made up of 13 amino acids. The chain's CDR3 is CATSTGQGIGYTF.

The chain carries TRBV28 and TRBJ1-5; the TRBD1 assignment by TCRdb is unverifiable without DNA. The CDR3 is 17 residues long. Germline loops: CDR1 MDHEN, CDR2 SYDVKM. This CDR3 is CASSLGGGHRGNQPQHF.